This T cell receptor beta chain comes out of a study of cytomegalovirus exposure and HLA in healthy donors. Overall study: Under 90% of a few hundred genotyped donors fell in the Caucasian-associated ancestry cluster. Study results and caveats: Later on, an analysis tied around 17,000 TCR beta sequences to HLA alleles at 0.05 false discovery rate. TCR beta chains associated with HLA were, in a later analysis, more clonally expanded than equally common others.

PCR primers comprised 60 Vbeta and 13 Jbeta primers. Using immunoSEQ multiplex PCR, the repertoire was profiled, and TCRdb retains in-frame clones only, with some absent. The sample has around 180,000 clones, just under 85% seen once. A single count supports this clone. The antigen is undetermined. This receptor was identified in a girl aged 10 to 17 in good health and CMV-seropositive. The sample consisted of PBMCs.

CDR3 sequence: CASSQALAGADEQYF. Written as DNA, the CDR3 is TGTGCCAGCAGCCAAGCACTAGCGGGGGCGGACGAGCAGTACTTC. The chain employs TRBV14 and TRBJ2-7, with 11 positions matching TRBD2. V trimming: 1 base; J trimming: 5 bases; junction bases outside the gene matches: 4. Germline CDR1 and CDR2: SGHDN and FVKESK. The CDR3 loop spans 15 amino acids.